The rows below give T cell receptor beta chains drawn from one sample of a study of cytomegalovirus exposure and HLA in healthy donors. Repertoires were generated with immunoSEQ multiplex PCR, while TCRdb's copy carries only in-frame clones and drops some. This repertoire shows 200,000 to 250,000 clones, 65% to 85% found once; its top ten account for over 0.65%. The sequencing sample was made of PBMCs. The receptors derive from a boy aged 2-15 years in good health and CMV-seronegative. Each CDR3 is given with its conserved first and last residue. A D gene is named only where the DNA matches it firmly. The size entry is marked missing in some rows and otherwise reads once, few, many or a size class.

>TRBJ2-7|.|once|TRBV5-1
CASIPGPGAYEQYF
TGCGCCAGCATCCCCGGTCCGGGGGCCTACGAGCAGTACTTC
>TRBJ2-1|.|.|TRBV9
CASCSGATGVDEQFF
TGTGCCAGCTGCTCCGGGGCCACGGGGGTGGATGAGCAGTTCTTC
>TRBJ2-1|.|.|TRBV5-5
CASSLGLSSYNEQFF
TGTGCCAGCAGCTTGGGGCTGTCTAGCTACAATGAGCAGTTCTTC
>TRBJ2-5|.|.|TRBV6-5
CASTGARETQYF
TGTGCCAGTACAGGAGCACGCGAGACCCAGTACTTC
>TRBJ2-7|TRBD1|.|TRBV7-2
CASSLDRGQYEQYF
TGTGCCAGCAGCTTAGATAGGGGACAGTACGAGCAGTACTTC
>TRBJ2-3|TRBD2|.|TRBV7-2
CASSFAGTSVSTDTQYF
TGTGCCAGCAGCTTTGCCGGGACTAGCGTTAGCACAGATACGCAGTATTTT
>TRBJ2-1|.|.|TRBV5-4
CASSANPGLAYNEQFF
TGTGCCAGCAGCGCGAACCCGGGATTGGCCTACAATGAGCAGTTCTTC
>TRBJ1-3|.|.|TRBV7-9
CASSIGGYGTSGNTIYF
TGTGCCAGCAGCATCGGGGGGTACGGGACTAGTGGAAACACCATATATTTT
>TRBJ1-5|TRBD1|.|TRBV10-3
CASGDRTNQPQHF
TGTGCCTCCGGGGACAGAACCAATCAGCCCCAGCATTTT
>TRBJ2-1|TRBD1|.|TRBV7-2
CASSLERDRVPFYNEQFF
TGTGCCAGCAGCTTAGAAAGGGACAGGGTTCCTTTTTACAATGAGCAGTTCTTC
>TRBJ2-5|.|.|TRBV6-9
CARPPGRQETQYF
TGTGCCAGGCCCCCCGGGAGACAAGAGACCCAGTACTTC
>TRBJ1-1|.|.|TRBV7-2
CASSSQLGGSTEAFF
TGTGCCAGCAGCTCCCAGCTGGGGGGATCGACTGAAGCTTTCTTT
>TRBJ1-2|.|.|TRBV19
CASSIEGAYGYTF
TGTGCCAGTAGTATTGAGGGCGCCTATGGCTACACCTTC
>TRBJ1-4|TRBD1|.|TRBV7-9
CASSSDRKEVFF
TGTGCCAGCAGCTCGGACAGGAAGGAAGTGTTTTTT
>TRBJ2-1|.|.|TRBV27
CASWAGAYNEQFF
TGTGCCAGCTGGGCGGGGGCATACAATGAGCAGTTCTTC
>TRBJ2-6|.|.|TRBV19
CASADWANVLTF
TGTGCCAGTGCCGACTGGGCCAACGTCCTGACTTTC
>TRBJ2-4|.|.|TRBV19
CASSMPGLAKNIQYF
TGTGCCAGTAGTATGCCAGGATTAGCCAAAAACATTCAGTACTTC
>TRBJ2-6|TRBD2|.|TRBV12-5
CASGSPAGGPGGANVLTF
TGTGCTAGTGGTTCCCCTGCGGGAGGGCCGGGTGGGGCCAACGTCCTGACTTTC
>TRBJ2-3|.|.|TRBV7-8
CASSRGGTDTQYF
TGTGCCAGCAGCCGTGGAGGAACAGATACGCAGTATTTT
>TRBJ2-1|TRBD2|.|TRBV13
CASSSKTSPSSYNEQFF
TGTGCCAGCAGCTCAAAGACTAGCCCAAGCTCCTACAATGAGCAGTTCTTC
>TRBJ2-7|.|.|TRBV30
CAGSEQSYEQYF
TGTGCCGGATCGGAACAGTCCTACGAGCAGTACTTC
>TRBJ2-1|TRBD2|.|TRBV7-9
CASGGASLADYNEQFF
TGTGCCAGCGGAGGGGCTTCCCTAGCGGACTACAATGAGCAGTTCTTC
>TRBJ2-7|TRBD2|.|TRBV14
CASSQNGRSYSYEQYF
TGTGCCAGCAGCCAAAACGGGAGGTCCTACTCCTACGAGCAGTACTTC